This entry describes one T cell receptor (beta chain). The data belong to a study of blood T cell dynamics during melanoma immunotherapy. On the study more broadly: Patients with metastatic melanoma got pembrolizumab or nivolumab-ipilimumab as first-line care.

Using immunoSEQ multiplex PCR, the repertoire was profiled, and TCRdb retains in-frame clones only, with some absent. The table records under 20,000 clones, 70% to 90% of them present only once. V shed 4 bases, J shed 2 bases, and the junction held 13 bases outside the gene matches. This CDR3 is 18 amino acids long. Per the germline V gene, CDR1 is MGHRA and CDR2 is YSYEKL. Time point given: week 3, after first cycle of checkpoint inhibitor. Disease control meant complete response, partial response or stable disease at 12 weeks. The chain is built from TRBV4-1 and TRBJ2-2; 7 nucleotides line up with TRBD2. The sequence was collected from a human donor with melanoma. The sample in question was blood, obtained from a patient treated with checkpoint blockade. The CDR3: CASSLRKGGSTNTGELFF. The CDR3 region has the DNA TGCGCCAGCAGCCTTAGGAAGGGCGGGAGTACCAACACCGGGGAGCTGTTTTTT.